Shown below are 2 T cell receptor beta chains from a single sample sequenced in a study of CD8+ T cells in alopecia areata. RNA was extracted and reverse transcribed into cDNA as the sequencing template. The method was immunoSEQ multiplex PCR; TCRdb's version includes in-frame clones alone and lacks a portion of them. There are about 120,000 clones in the sample; around 64% occur only once, and 2.8% lies in the top ten. Sequenced input: CD4+ T cells sorted from blood. These TCRs come from a human donor in good health.

The V and J genes are TRBV5-1 and TRBJ2-3; weak D call: TRBD1 (5 bases). V was pared by 1 base and J by 0 bases, with 15 bases between. Germline values: CDR1 SGHRS, CDR2 YFSETQ. The CDR3 is made up of 17 amino acids. CDR3 DNA: TGCGCCAGCAGCTTGAACGCAGGGCCATCTAGCACAGATACGCAGTATTTT. Protein product: CASSLNAGPSSTDTQYF. Full variable domain (rest looked up from reference TRBV5-1 and TRBJ2-3): KAGVTQTPRYLIKTRGQQVTLSCSPISGHRSVSWYQQTPGQGLQFLFEYFSETQRNKGNFPGRFSGRQFSNSRSEMNVSTLELGDSALYLCASSLNAGPSSTDTQYFGPGTRLTVL.

The rearrangement links TRBV15 to TRBJ2-3; D is ambiguous. This CDR3 comprises 15 residues. V lost 2 bases and J lost 3, with 12 bases in between. In germline, CDR1 is LNHNV, CDR2 YYDKDF (reference sequence). This CDR3 reads CATSRTETGTDTQYF. The CDR3 coding sequence is TGTGCCACCAGCAGAACTGAGACTGGGACAGATACGCAGTATTTT.